This T cell receptor beta chain was sequenced in a study of T cell clones after liver transplantation. The assay was immunoSEQ multiplex PCR, and TCRdb's table has in-frame clones only and misses some. The sample lists 40,000 to 55,000 clones, more than 65% occurring once. The germline gives CDR1 KGHSH, CDR2 LQKENI. CDR3 length: 13 amino acids. V was cut by 1 base and J by 5 bases, with 6 bases left in between. Study-level points and caveats: Graft donor-reactive T cells may have migrated into the graft rather than being deleted.

This clone was seen a handful of times. Antigen unknown. The clonotype was recovered from a human patient who received a liver transplant. Some of the T cells might come from the graft donor. The chain combines TRBV18 with TRBJ1-5; no reliable D call. The material sequenced was CD4+ T cells from blood, taken around 54 months after liver transplant. CDR3 amino acids: CASSPRPDQPQHF. The CDR3 DNA reads as TGTGCCAGCTCACCACGGCCAGATCAGCCCCAGCATTTT.